A single sample gave rise to the 19 T cell receptor beta chains below, sequenced in a study of shared clonotypes between healthy human individuals (dated by TCRdb to 2020 to 2021). Library method: the immunoSEQ multiplex PCR assay. TCRdb obtained this table from immuneACCESS and retained in-frame rearrangements with V and J assigned. These tables miss some clones; where compared with another copy, unresolved V genes account for less than half of the shortfall, and the remainder is unexplained. The sample profile shows about 1.4 million clones; roughly 97% of them were found once. Clones ranked in the top ten supply roughly 1.2% of the sample. Sequenced sample: naive CD4+ T cells sorted from blood. The cell subset or site label, as the study defines it: CD45RA+ positively selected. The receptors derive from a man aged 30 to 39 in good health.

This sequence joins TRBV2 and TRBJ2-5; 9 bases agree with TRBD1. Germline V CDR1 and CDR2: SNHLY, FYNNEI. Unmatched junction bases numbered 5, after V lost 6 bases and J lost 0 bases. This CDR3 spans 15 amino acids. The CDR3 here is CASRWDRENQETQYF. CDR3 sequence (DNA): TGTGCCAGCAGATGGGACAGGGAAAACCAAGAGACCCAGTACTTC.

In regard to this clone: The same CDR3 can be traced to other DNA sequences in this sample. The V and J genes are TRBV5-1 and TRBJ2-7; the D call may be TRBD1 or TRBD2 (5 bases each). This CDR3 contains 14 residues. Looked up from germline, CDR1 is SGHRS and CDR2 is YFSETQ. The V gene lost 3 bases and the J gene lost 2 bases, with 12 bases spanning the gap. CDR3 sequence reads: CASSSTGTTYEQYF. The CDR3 DNA reads as TGCGCCAGCAGCTCCACCGGGACCACCTACGAGCAGTACTTC.

The rearrangement links TRBV12-5 to TRBJ2-5; D unclear. This CDR3 region has 13 residues. Germline CDR1 reads LGHNT; CDR2 reads FRNRAP. Trimming shortened V by 6 bases and J by 4 bases, and 12 bases separated the two germline ends. The CDR3 sequence is CASGVNSGETQYF. As DNA, the CDR3 is TGTGCTAGTGGGGTTAATTCGGGAGAGACCCAGTACTTC.

This chain links TRBV5-1 with TRBJ2-7; D gene ambiguous. The CDR3 covers 15 residues. Germline lookup yields CDR1 SGHRS and CDR2 YFSETQ. Trimming removed 0 bases at V and 4 bases at J, with 14 bases between. The CDR3: CASSLGAATVYEQYF. The DNA for the CDR3 is TGCGCCAGCAGCTTGGGGGCGGCCACAGTTTACGAGCAGTACTTC.

The chain combines TRBV4-2 with TRBJ1-1, with TRBD1 identical over 7 bases. Germline values: CDR1 LGHNA, CDR2 YNFKEQ. V was clipped by 2 bases and J by 5 bases; unmatched bases: 8. This CDR3 is built from 15 residues. In DNA form, the CDR3 reads TGTGCCAGCAGCCAACAGACAGGGAGTTTTACTGAAGCTTTCTTT. This encodes CASSQQTGSFTEAFF.

This chain joins TRBV29-1 and TRBJ2-2; no firm D call. This CDR3 is 14 amino acids long. Trimming took off 4 bases at V and 3 bases at J, with 12 bases between the two ends. The germline V gene has CDR1 SQVTM and CDR2 ANQGSEA. The CDR3 DNA is TGCAGCGTTGCCAACACTAAGTACACCGGGGAGCTGTTTTTT. This encodes CSVANTKYTGELFF.

The chain links TRBV5-6 to TRBJ1-3; 9 bases align to TRBD1. The CDR3 has 18 residues. The germline V gene encodes CDR1 SGHDT and CDR2 YYEEEE. Trimming cost V 0 bases and J 0 bases; bases outside gene matches: 7. In DNA, the CDR3 is TGTGCCAGCAGCTTGGCCGGGACAGGGCTCTCCTCTGGAAACACCATATATTTT. The encoded protein is CASSLAGTGLSSGNTIYF.

The V call is TRBV15, the J call TRBJ2-3; perhaps TRBD2 as D (5 bases). The CDR3 is made up of 13 amino acids. Deletions cut 4 bases from V and 6 bases from J, with 11 bases between. Germline V gene data show CDR1 as LNHNV and CDR2 as YYDKDF (reference sequence). The CDR3 protein is CATSISSLDTQYF. The CDR3 nucleotides are TGTGCCACCAGCATTTCTAGCCTGGATACGCAGTATTTT.

The CDR3 here is CAISESIAGSPEQYF. CDR3 DNA: TGTGCCATCAGTGAGTCGATTGCGGGTTCCCCCGAGCAGTACTTC. The genes are TRBV10-3 and TRBJ2-7, with a tentative D call TRBD2 (5 bases). The CDR3 extends over 15 amino acids. The V gene lost 0 bases and the J gene lost 6 bases, with 15 bases spanning the gap. Germline-derived CDR1 and CDR2 are ENHRY and SYGVKD.

The gene calls are TRBV5-1 and TRBJ2-5, with D perhaps matching TRBD2 (5 bases). Looked up from germline, CDR1 is SGHRS and CDR2 is YFSETQ. The CDR3 runs to 14 residues. Deletions cut 4 bases from V and 2 bases from J, with 12 bases between. The CDR3: CASSPGLLQETQYF. In DNA, the CDR3 is TGCGCCAGCAGCCCCGGACTGTTACAAGAGACCCAGTACTTC.

In its sample, this clone was seen once. The genes are TRBV2 and TRBJ2-4, with a tentative D call TRBD2 (6 bases). This CDR3 contains 14 residues. Germline V gives CDR1 SNHLY, CDR2 FYNNEI. V lost 7 bases and J 0 bases, leaving 10 bases between the germline ends. This CDR3 reads CASTGDLAKNIQYF. The CDR3 DNA follows: TGTGCCAGCACGGGGGATCTAGCCAAAAACATTCAGTACTTC.

This clone was detected only once. The CDR3 reads CASSPPRDRRKGYEQYF. Written as DNA, the CDR3 is TGTGCCAGCAGCCCCCCCCGGGACCGTAGAAAGGGTTACGAGCAGTACTTC. The chain uses TRBV5-4 and TRBJ2-7; D is possibly TRBD1 or TRBD2 (5 bases each). The V end was cut by 4 bases, the J end by 4 bases, with 24 bases between. CDR1 is SGHNT and CDR2 is YYREEE in the germline V gene (reference sequence). The CDR3 runs 17 residues.

This chain connects TRBV18 to TRBJ1-4; D uncertain. The germline V gene encodes CDR1 KGHSH and CDR2 LQKENI. Between the trimmed V and J ends, which lost 0 bases and 0 bases, there was a span of 5 bases. The CDR3 is made up of 15 amino acids. The CDR3 loop is CASSPPSTTNEKLFF. The CDR3 coding sequence is TGTGCCAGCTCACCACCCAGTACAACTAATGAAAAACTGTTTTTT.

This chain links TRBV7-8 with TRBJ2-7; 7 positions match TRBD1. CDR3 size: 15 residues. The J segment lost 2 bases and the V segment lost 4 bases, leaving 8 bases of the junction unmatched. Germline V gene lookup returns CDR1 SGHVS and CDR2 FQNEAQ. DNA for the CDR3: TGTGCCAGCAGCTACCGGGACAGTATAACCTACGAGCAGTACTTC. Amino acids: CASSYRDSITYEQYF.

The V and J genes are TRBV2 and TRBJ2-1; 9 bases are shared with TRBD2. The V gene's germline CDR1 is SNHLY and CDR2 FYNNEI. With 6 bases clipped from V and 4 bases from J, the junction kept 10 bases outside the gene matches. The CDR3 is made up of 16 amino acids. CDR3 DNA: TGTGCCAGCAGGACCCCCCAAGCGGGAGGTTACAATGAGCAGTTCTTC. Protein: CASRTPQAGGYNEQFF.

V gene TRBV10-3 combines with J gene TRBJ2-7, with TRBD2 matching over 9 bases. The J segment lost 3 bases and the V segment lost 2 bases, leaving 2 bases of the junction unmatched. CDR1 is ENHRY, CDR2 SYGVKD, per germline. The CDR3 has 14 residues. The CDR3 is CAISEVAGDYEQYF. DNA for the CDR3: TGTGCCATCAGTGAGGTAGCGGGAGACTACGAGCAGTACTTC.

The V call is TRBV7-9, the J call TRBJ2-7; 12 positions agree with TRBD2. The CDR3 is 16 amino acids. Germline CDR1 is SEHNR and CDR2 is FQNEAQ (reference sequence). The ends lost 3 bases at V and 4 bases at J; junction bases unmatched: 7. CDR3 DNA sequence: TGTGCCAGCAGCTTTGCCCGGACTAGCGGGACTTACGAGCAGTACTTC. This translates into CASSFARTSGTYEQYF.

The V gene is TRBV7-9, the J gene TRBJ2-2, with 7 nucleotides matching TRBD2. The CDR3 contains 15 residues. V lost 6 bases to trimming and J lost 3 bases; unmatched junction nucleotides: 7. Germline assignment: CDR1 SEHNR and CDR2 FQNEAQ (reference sequence). The CDR3 is CASSILADHTGELFF. The CDR3 DNA is TGTGCCAGCAGTATCCTAGCGGACCACACCGGGGAGCTGTTTTTT.

This rearrangement joins TRBV6-1 to TRBJ1-1; D is ambiguous. The CDR3 contains 14 residues. Per germline, CDR1 MNHNS and CDR2 SASEGT. Trimming left V 4 bases short and J 0 bases short, with 9 bases between. CDR3 DNA: TGTGCCAGCAGTGTTCTTTTCATGAACACTGAAGCTTTCTTT. Residues: CASSVLFMNTEAFF.